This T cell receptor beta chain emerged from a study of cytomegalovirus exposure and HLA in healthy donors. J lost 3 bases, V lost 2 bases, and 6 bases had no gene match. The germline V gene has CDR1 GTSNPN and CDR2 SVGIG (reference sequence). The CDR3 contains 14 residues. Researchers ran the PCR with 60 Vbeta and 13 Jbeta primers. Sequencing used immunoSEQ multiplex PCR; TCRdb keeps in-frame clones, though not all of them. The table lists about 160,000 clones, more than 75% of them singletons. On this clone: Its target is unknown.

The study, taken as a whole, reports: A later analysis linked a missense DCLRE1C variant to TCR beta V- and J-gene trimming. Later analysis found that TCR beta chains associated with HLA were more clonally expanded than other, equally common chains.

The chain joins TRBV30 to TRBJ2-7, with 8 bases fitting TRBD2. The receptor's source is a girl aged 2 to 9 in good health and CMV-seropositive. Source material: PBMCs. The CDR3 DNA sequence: TGTGCCTGGAGTCCTGGACTAGCAGGCTACGAGCAGTACTTC. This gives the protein CAWSPGLAGYEQYF.